This T cell receptor beta chain was captured in a study of blood T cell repertoires in COVID-19. Study-level information: In each case, the material was cDNA or gDNA derived from T cells, B-cell-depleted T cells, or PBMCs.

In the original workflow: Scientists estimated how many nucleated cells there were by amplifying reference gene primers. The method was immunoSEQ multiplex PCR; TCRdb's version includes in-frame clones alone and lacks a portion of them. D and trimming were read from the DNA, whereas the V and J calls and clone size are those reported in that table. This table has about 260,000 clones, 88% appearing once. Participant age was roughly 18 to 90 years, and participants resided in around 24 US areas. Researchers sorted participants into cohorts using their self-reported clinical history. This CDR3 has 12 residues. The V end lost 5 bases, the J end lost 7 bases, and 9 bases lay between the germline ends. Germline CDR1 SEHNR, CDR2 FQNEAQ (reference sequence).

The rearrangement joins TRBV7-9 to TRBJ1-5; no firm D call. The sequenced material came from PBMCs or T cells enriched from blood (not recorded which). The TCR comes from a woman aged 40 to 50 with acute COVID-19. The CDR3 DNA reads as TGTGCCAGCAGCCTGGCACAGCAGCCCCAGCATTTT. This codes for CASSLAQQPQHF.